This entry lists 17 T cell receptor beta chains sequenced from one sample in a study of T cell responses to AZD1222 COVID-19 vaccine. The assay was immunoSEQ multiplex PCR, and TCRdb's table has in-frame clones only and misses some. The data contain some 200,000 clones, 93% of them singletons. Sequenced material: peripheral blood, taken on day 0 of AZD1222 vaccination. The receptors were gathered from an adult in good health.

The gene calls are TRBV3-1 (or the pseudogene TRBV3-2) and TRBJ1-2, with TRBD1 identical over 9 bases. The CDR3 has 14 amino acids. V shed 3 bases and J 7 bases; nucleotides not matched to a gene: 6. CDR1 and CDR2 from the germline V gene are LGHDT and YNNKEL (reference sequence). The CDR3 bases are TGTGCCAGCAGCCACCGGACAGGGGTGTCTGGCTACACCTTC. This sequence encodes CASSHRTGVSGYTF.

V gene TRBV4-1 combines with J gene TRBJ1-5; 7 nucleotides line up with TRBD1. The ends lost 4 bases at V and 0 bases at J; junction bases unmatched: 9. Per the germline V gene, CDR1 is MGHRA and CDR2 is YSYEKL. This CDR3 has 17 amino acids. The CDR3 DNA sequence: TGCGCCAGCAGCCGAACCGGGACAGCCGATAGCAATCAGCCCCAGCATTTT. It codes for CASSRTGTADSNQPQHF.

This clone has just one count. This chain links TRBV6-1 with TRBJ2-2; weak D call: TRBD2 (6 bases). Trimming pared 4 bases from V and 2 bases from J, leaving 14 bases between. The germline V gene has CDR1 MNHNS and CDR2 SASEGT. The CDR3 has 16 residues. The DNA for the CDR3 is TGTGCCAGCAGTGTATTTGGGGACTTTAACACCGGGGAGCTGTTTTTT. This sequence encodes CASSVFGDFNTGELFF.

This clone was seen once. This chain uses TRBV9 with TRBJ1-1; D is uncertain. The length of the CDR3 is 14 residues. Trimming took 0 bases from V and 0 from J, leaving 6 bases between them. CDR1 SGDLS and CDR2 YYNGEE come from the germline V gene. CDR3: CASSVGHLNTEAFF. The DNA for the CDR3 is TGTGCCAGCAGCGTAGGACACCTGAACACTGAAGCTTTCTTT.

This chain connects TRBV14 to TRBJ2-7; maybe TRBD1 (5 bases). The length of the CDR3 is 13 residues. Germline CDR1 reads SGHDN; CDR2 reads FVKESK. Trimming left V 7 bases short and J 3 bases short, with 13 bases between. The CDR3 protein is CASTTGPGYEQYF. The CDR3 nucleotides read TGTGCCAGCACCACAGGACCCGGCTACGAGCAGTACTTC.

This clone was counted only a few times. CDR3 bases: TGTGCCAGCAGTCCCGGACGGTATCCTAATGAAAAACTGTTTTTT. This translates into CASSPGRYPNEKLFF. The chain is built from TRBV27 and TRBJ1-4, with unresolved D. This CDR3 has 15 amino acids. Trimming took off 5 bases at V and 3 bases at J, with 13 bases between the two ends. From germline, CDR1 is MNHEY and CDR2 SMNVEV (reference sequence).

The J gene is TRBJ2-3, the V gene TRBV18; no clear D. Trimming stripped 1 base from V and 2 bases from J, with 7 bases between. CDR1 KGHSH and CDR2 LQKENI come from the germline V gene. This CDR3 region has 14 residues. The chain's CDR3 is CASSPLGLTDTQYF. CDR3 in DNA: TGTGCCAGCTCACCACTAGGCCTCACAGATACGCAGTATTTT.

CDR3 bases: TGCAGCGTTGACGCGATCGAGGACGCGGGGGGGCTAGCAGATACGCAGTATTTT. As protein: CSVDAIEDAGGLADTQYF. The V gene is TRBV29-1, the J gene TRBJ2-3, with 9 bases identical to TRBD2. The J segment lost 4 bases and the V segment lost 3 bases, leaving 17 bases of the junction unmatched. Germline V gene data show CDR1 as SQVTM and CDR2 as ANQGSEA. The CDR3 is made up of 18 amino acids.

The chain recombines TRBV7-2 with TRBJ2-2; D could derive from TRBD1 or TRBD2 (6 bases each). Germline V gene sequence: CDR1 SGHTA, CDR2 FQGNSA. Trimming shortened V by 0 bases and J by 7 bases, and 12 bases separated the two germline ends. The CDR3 is 15 residues long. CDR3 nucleotides: TGTGCCAGCAGCTTAGCTCGAGGGGGGAGCGGGGAGCTGTTTTTT. The encoded protein is CASSLARGGSGELFF.

This chain joins TRBV7-9 and TRBJ2-1, with D perhaps matching TRBD2 (5 bases). The CDR3 length is 16 residues. The V gene's germline CDR1 is SEHNR and CDR2 FQNEAQ (reference sequence). The germline V and J ends were trimmed by 1 base and 2 bases, with 12 bases remaining between them. In DNA, the CDR3 is TGTGCCAGCAGCTTAGGGAAAAGGGAGCCCTACAATGAGCAGTTCTTC. This gives the protein CASSLGKREPYNEQFF.

J is TRBJ2-7 and V is TRBV6-5; D remains unclear. Trimming took off 2 bases at V and 6 bases at J, with 17 bases between the two ends. This CDR3 is 15 amino acids long. The germline gives CDR1 MNHEY, CDR2 SVGAGI. The CDR3 region is CASSYPPNSLSEQYF. In nucleotides, the CDR3 is TGTGCCAGCAGTTACCCCCCCAACAGCCTCTCCGAGCAGTACTTC.

Comment on this clone: Other DNA sequences in this sample translate to the same CDR3. The chain joins TRBV7-9 to TRBJ1-2, with 7 bases aligning to TRBD1. V gave up 2 bases and J gave up 6 bases; unmatched junction bases: 0. This CDR3 contains 12 residues. CDR1 is SEHNR and CDR2 is FQNEAQ in the germline V gene (reference sequence). The CDR3 DNA sequence: TGTGCCAGCAGCTTAACAGGGGATGGCTACACCTTC. Residues: CASSLTGDGYTF.

The CDR3 here is CASSPQTGGIEKLFF. The CDR3 coding sequence is TGTGCCAGCAGTCCCCAGACAGGGGGAATCGAAAAACTGTTTTTT. V gene TRBV27 combines with J gene TRBJ1-4; 9 positions agree with TRBD1. V lost 5 bases, J lost 8 bases, and 9 bases stayed unmatched. This CDR3 spans 15 amino acids. Germline loops: CDR1 MNHEY, CDR2 SMNVEV (reference sequence).

J is TRBJ2-2 and V is TRBV3-1 (or the pseudogene TRBV3-2), with D perhaps TRBD2 (5 bases). V lost 4 bases and J 7 bases, leaving 16 bases between the germline ends. Per the germline V gene, CDR1 is LGHDT and CDR2 is YNNKEL (reference sequence). The CDR3 has 15 amino acids. The CDR3 DNA is TGTGCCAGCAGCCGGGTGGCTAGCCCCCGCGGGGAGCTGTTTTTT. Encoded protein: CASSRVASPRGELFF.

The genes are TRBV5-8 and TRBJ1-4; D gene unclear. V was pared by 3 bases and J by 6 bases, with 6 bases between. Germline V CDR1 and CDR2: SGHTS, YDEGEE. CDR3 length: 12 amino acids. In nucleotides, the CDR3 is TGTGCCAGCAGCTCACCCTATGAAAAACTGTTTTTT. Encoded protein: CASSSPYEKLFF.

This sequence joins TRBV11-2 and TRBJ2-7; D remains unclear. Germline CDR1 reads SGHAT; CDR2 reads FQNNGV. The CDR3 contains 15 residues. V was trimmed by 7 bases and J by 3 bases, leaving 19 bases between them. The CDR3 sequence: CASTVRPLESYEQYF. CDR3 nucleotides: TGTGCCAGCACAGTAAGGCCTCTCGAAAGCTACGAGCAGTACTTC.

This clone was detected a few times. The chain carries TRBV7-9 and TRBJ1-1, with D perhaps matching TRBD1 (5 bases). This CDR3 region has 15 residues. With 1 base removed from V and 11 bases from J, the gap between germline ends came to 20 bases. CDR1 is SEHNR, CDR2 FQNEAQ, per germline (reference sequence). As DNA, the CDR3 is TGTGCCAGCAGCTTAGTGGGGCAGGGTCGATTGTGGGCTTTCTTT. It encodes CASSLVGQGRLWAFF.